This T cell receptor (beta chain) was captured by sequencing in a study of blood T cells in healthy people across ages. Background on the study: About one barcoded beta molecule per two T cells was the capture yield of template switching. The study's findings and limits: Estimated diversity that came from one million T cells was considered an underestimate.

Isolated PBMCs totaled at least 7 million in each sample. A J-beta primer mix and a sample-barcoded 5' primer were used in a second PCR of about 7 to 12 cycles. Unique molecular identifiers of 12 random nucleotides labeled each cDNA. MiXCR, applied by TCRdb to the 5' RACE reads, yields one record per CDR3 protein. The data hold under 2,000,000 distinct CDR3 sequences, with approximately 50% observed a single time. The CDR3 contains 15 residues. Germline V gene sequence: CDR1 MDHEN, CDR2 SYDVKM. Deletions cut 5 bases from V and 1 base from J, with 14 bases between. With regard to this clonotype: Its antigen is not identified.

This chain links TRBV28 with TRBJ1-1, with D unresolved. The sequenced sample was blood. The TCR comes from a woman in her thirties or forties in good health. CDR3 protein: CASSAYYTENTEAFF. The CDR3 DNA sequence: TGTGCCAGCAGTGCTTACTATACAGAGAACACTGAAGCTTTCTTT.